Listed below are T cell receptor beta chains from one sample, sequenced in a study of response to subunit inactivated influenza vaccine. TCRdb redid the calling of the RT-PCR reads with MiXCR, one entry per CDR3 protein. The table shows 500,000 to 600,000 distinct CDR3 sequences, with 10% to 15% occurring only once. The sequenced sample was PBMCs from blood, obtained around seven weeks after vaccination. All receptors come from a man aged 50 or older who received an inactivated influenza vaccine. CDR3s include the opening cysteine and the closing phenylalanine or tryptophan. The D gene is left open where the match is weak. Size tells how often a clone was seen (once, few, many) or the class of an expanded clone, and some rows leave it out.

clone_size: few; v_call: TRBV5-1; j_call: TRBJ2-1; d_call: TRBD2; cdr3_aa: CASSFLSGGSYNEQFF; cdr3_nt: TGCGCCAGCAGCTTTCTGAGCGGGGGTTCCTACAATGAGCAGTTCTTC
clone_size: few; v_call: TRBV10-3; j_call: TRBJ1-1; d_call: .; cdr3_aa: CATSGDKDRTRAFF; cdr3_nt: TGTGCCACCAGCGGTGATAAAGACCGGACTCGAGCTTTCTTT
clone_size: many; v_call: TRBV20-1; j_call: TRBJ2-1; d_call: .; cdr3_aa: CSASGGPSYNEQFF; cdr3_nt: TGCAGTGCTAGCGGGGGCCCCTCCTACAATGAGCAGTTCTTC
clone_size: few; v_call: TRBV5-1; j_call: TRBJ2-3; d_call: TRBD2; cdr3_aa: CASSLSVSGDTDTQYF; cdr3_nt: TGCGCCAGCAGCTTGTCTGTTAGCGGGGACACAGATACGCAGTATTTT
clone_size: few; v_call: TRBV7-2; j_call: TRBJ2-4; d_call: .; cdr3_aa: CASSLGRSIQYF; cdr3_nt: TGTGCCAGCAGCTTAGGAAGGAGCATTCAGTACTTC
clone_size: few; v_call: TRBV20-1; j_call: TRBJ2-1; d_call: .; cdr3_aa: CSAREEGLASRYEQFF; cdr3_nt: TGCAGTGCTAGAGAAGAGGGGCTAGCGAGTCGGTATGAGCAGTTCTTC
clone_size: few; v_call: TRBV7-3; j_call: TRBJ2-1; d_call: .; cdr3_aa: CASSSGGGEQFF; cdr3_nt: TGTGCCAGCAGCTCAGGGGGGGGTGAGCAGTTCTTC
clone_size: .; v_call: TRBV6-2/TRBV6-3; j_call: TRBJ2-5; d_call: TRBD2; cdr3_aa: CASSWGGSQETQYF; cdr3_nt: TGTGCCAGCAGTTGGGGGGGGAGCCAAGAGACCCAGTACTTC
clone_size: .; v_call: TRBV7-3; j_call: TRBJ2-3; d_call: TRBD2; cdr3_aa: CASSKRRSSGIGVDTQYF; cdr3_nt: TGTGCCAGCAGCAAGAGGCGGTCTAGCGGGATAGGAGTGGATACGCAGTATTTT
clone_size: .; v_call: TRBV29-1; j_call: TRBJ2-1; d_call: TRBD2; cdr3_aa: CSVERLRLAGGPNEQFF; cdr3_nt: TGCAGCGTTGAAAGGCTTCGACTAGCGGGGGGGCCGAATGAGCAGTTCTTC
clone_size: .; v_call: TRBV4-3; j_call: TRBJ2-7; d_call: .; cdr3_aa: CASSQDLGGPRLSEQYF; cdr3_nt: TGCGCCAGCAGCCAAGATCTCGGGGGACCCAGGCTTTCCGAGCAGTACTTC
clone_size: .; v_call: TRBV30; j_call: TRBJ2-4; d_call: TRBD1; cdr3_aa: CAWSVSLRQGTIQYF; cdr3_nt: TGTGCCTGGAGTGTATCCCTCCGACAGGGGACCATTCAGTACTTC
clone_size: .; v_call: TRBV7-6; j_call: TRBJ2-7; d_call: .; cdr3_aa: CASSARAGTSSSYEQYF; cdr3_nt: TGTGCCAGCAGCGCCCGAGCCGGGACATCTTCTTCCTACGAGCAGTACTTC
clone_size: .; v_call: TRBV10-3; j_call: TRBJ2-1; d_call: TRBD2; cdr3_aa: CAIRKGLAGGPLNEQFF; cdr3_nt: TGTGCCATCAGGAAGGGACTAGCGGGGGGGCCGCTGAATGAGCAGTTCTTC
clone_size: .; v_call: TRBV19; j_call: TRBJ1-3; d_call: .; cdr3_aa: CASSGVNTIYF; cdr3_nt: TGTGCCAGTAGTGGCGTAAACACCATATATTTT
clone_size: .; v_call: TRBV7-2; j_call: TRBJ1-1; d_call: .; cdr3_aa: CASRTQVGGMNTEAFF; cdr3_nt: TGTGCCAGCAGAACCCAGGTGGGGGGGATGAACACTGAAGCTTTCTTT
clone_size: many; v_call: TRBV12-3/TRBV12-4; j_call: TRBJ2-2; d_call: .; cdr3_aa: CASSLGYPGRTGELFF; cdr3_nt: TGTGCCAGCAGTTTAGGGTACCCGGGGAGGACCGGGGAGCTGTTTTTT
clone_size: once; v_call: TRBV20-1; j_call: TRBJ2-7; d_call: .; cdr3_aa: CSATRQNAYEQYF; cdr3_nt: TGCAGTGCTACCCGACAGAATGCATACGAGCAGTACTTC
clone_size: .; v_call: TRBV5-6; j_call: TRBJ2-2; d_call: .; cdr3_aa: CASSGGTEPTGELFF; cdr3_nt: TGTGCCAGCAGCGGGGGGACAGAGCCCACCGGGGAGCTGTTTTTT
clone_size: few; v_call: TRBV2; j_call: TRBJ2-3; d_call: TRBD1; cdr3_aa: CASSVPRVGQPDTQYF; cdr3_nt: TGTGCCAGCAGTGTCCCGCGAGTGGGACAGCCAGATACGCAGTATTTT
clone_size: many; v_call: TRBV5-1; j_call: TRBJ2-7; d_call: TRBD2; cdr3_aa: CASSSSGNSYEQYF; cdr3_nt: TGTGCCAGCAGCAGTAGCGGGAACTCCTACGAGCAGTACTTC
clone_size: few; v_call: TRBV5-6; j_call: TRBJ1-2; d_call: .; cdr3_aa: CASSSRTVDGYGYTF; cdr3_nt: TGTGCCAGCAGCTCCCGGACAGTCGATGGATATGGCTACACCTTC
clone_size: .; v_call: TRBV9; j_call: TRBJ2-7; d_call: .; cdr3_aa: CASSVDALPGPPPNEQYF; cdr3_nt: TGTGCCAGCAGCGTAGACGCATTACCGGGACCGCCGCCCAACGAGCAGTACTTC
clone_size: few; v_call: TRBV20-1; j_call: TRBJ1-1; d_call: .; cdr3_aa: CSARDGLTGASTEAFF; cdr3_nt: TGCAGTGCTAGAGATGGGTTAACGGGGGCGTCCACTGAAGCTTTCTTT
clone_size: .; v_call: TRBV7-6; j_call: TRBJ2-5; d_call: .; cdr3_aa: CASQPWVETQYF; cdr3_nt: TGTGCCAGCCAGCCATGGGTTGAGACCCAGTACTTC
clone_size: many; v_call: TRBV7-2; j_call: TRBJ2-3; d_call: .; cdr3_aa: CASSLASSTDTQYF; cdr3_nt: TGTGCCAGCAGCTTAGCTAGCAGCACAGATACGCAGTATTTT
clone_size: many; v_call: TRBV6-1; j_call: TRBJ1-5; d_call: .; cdr3_aa: CASALMAYSNQPQHF; cdr3_nt: TGTGCCAGCGCCTTGATGGCATATAGCAATCAGCCCCAGCATTTT
clone_size: few; v_call: TRBV12-3/TRBV12-4; j_call: TRBJ2-4; d_call: .; cdr3_aa: CASSYDGAKNIQYF; cdr3_nt: TGTGCCAGCAGTTACGACGGGGCCAAAAACATTCAGTACTTC
clone_size: .; v_call: TRBV20-1; j_call: TRBJ2-1; d_call: TRBD2; cdr3_aa: CSAPGLAYNEQFF; cdr3_nt: TGCAGTGCCCCGGGACTAGCATACAATGAGCAGTTCTTC
clone_size: .; v_call: TRBV12-3/TRBV12-4; j_call: TRBJ2-1; d_call: .; cdr3_aa: CASKSHNEQFF; cdr3_nt: TGTGCCAGCAAAAGTCACAATGAGCAGTTCTTC
clone_size: few; v_call: TRBV6-1; j_call: TRBJ2-3; d_call: TRBD2; cdr3_aa: CASSGRVTSGILTDTQYF; cdr3_nt: TGTGCCAGCAGTGGAAGGGTAACTAGCGGTATACTCACAGATACGCAGTATTTT
clone_size: .; v_call: TRBV28; j_call: TRBJ1-1; d_call: TRBD1; cdr3_aa: CASRGQGARVTEAFF; cdr3_nt: TGTGCCAGCAGGGGACAGGGGGCGCGCGTCACTGAAGCTTTCTTT
clone_size: many; v_call: TRBV20-1; j_call: TRBJ2-5; d_call: .; cdr3_aa: CSAPSQETQYF; cdr3_nt: TGCAGTGCTCCTTCCCAAGAGACCCAGTACTTC
clone_size: few; v_call: TRBV19; j_call: TRBJ1-2; d_call: .; cdr3_aa: CASSIGGESGYTF; cdr3_nt: TGTGCCAGTAGTATCGGCGGGGAATCAGGCTACACCTTC
clone_size: many; v_call: TRBV20-1; j_call: TRBJ2-7; d_call: TRBD2; cdr3_aa: CSARRNGRAYEQYF; cdr3_nt: TGCAGTGCTAGAAGGAACGGGAGGGCCTACGAGCAGTACTTC
clone_size: few; v_call: TRBV20-1; j_call: TRBJ2-3; d_call: .; cdr3_aa: CSARDGREGTDTQYF; cdr3_nt: TGCAGTGCTAGAGATGGACGTGAGGGCACAGATACGCAGTATTTT
clone_size: many; v_call: TRBV12-3/TRBV12-4; j_call: TRBJ2-2; d_call: TRBD2; cdr3_aa: CASSLGSGGAYTGELFF; cdr3_nt: TGTGCCAGCAGTTTGGGTAGCGGGGGGGCGTACACCGGGGAGCTGTTTTTT
clone_size: .; v_call: TRBV20-1; j_call: TRBJ2-7; d_call: TRBD2; cdr3_aa: CSARGIAGGPSYEQYF; cdr3_nt: TGCAGTGCTAGAGGGATAGCGGGGGGGCCTTCCTACGAGCAGTACTTC
clone_size: .; v_call: TRBV19; j_call: TRBJ2-5; d_call: .; cdr3_aa: CASSSRQVKYF; cdr3_nt: TGTGCCAGTAGTTCGCGACAGGTCAAGTACTTC
clone_size: few; v_call: TRBV29-1; j_call: TRBJ2-1; d_call: TRBD2; cdr3_aa: CSVELSGRPSYNEQFF; cdr3_nt: TGCAGCGTTGAGCTTAGCGGGAGGCCATCCTACAATGAGCAGTTCTTC
clone_size: .; v_call: TRBV4-2; j_call: TRBJ2-7; d_call: TRBD2; cdr3_aa: CASSQALLAGAYEQYF; cdr3_nt: TGTGCCAGCAGCCAGGCCCTACTAGCGGGGGCCTACGAGCAGTACTTC
clone_size: .; v_call: TRBV6-2/TRBV6-3; j_call: TRBJ1-1; d_call: .; cdr3_aa: CASSYGLLNTEAFF; cdr3_nt: TGTGCCAGCAGCTACGGACTTCTGAACACTGAAGCTTTCTTT
clone_size: .; v_call: TRBV20-1; j_call: TRBJ2-5; d_call: TRBD1; cdr3_aa: CSARTTGRETQYF; cdr3_nt: TGCAGTGCTAGAACGACAGGGCGGGAGACCCAGTACTTC
clone_size: .; v_call: TRBV5-1; j_call: TRBJ1-4; d_call: .; cdr3_aa: CASSLAPGYEKLFF; cdr3_nt: TGCGCCAGCAGCTTGGCCCCAGGGTATGAAAAACTGTTTTTT
clone_size: .; v_call: TRBV7-2; j_call: TRBJ2-7; d_call: .; cdr3_aa: CASSVGVTREQYF; cdr3_nt: TGTGCCAGCAGCGTTGGGGTTACAAGGGAGCAGTACTTC
clone_size: .; v_call: TRBV11-2; j_call: TRBJ1-2; d_call: .; cdr3_aa: CASRGAGSEKYGYTF; cdr3_nt: TGTGCCAGCAGAGGTGCGGGGTCCGAAAAGTATGGCTACACCTTC